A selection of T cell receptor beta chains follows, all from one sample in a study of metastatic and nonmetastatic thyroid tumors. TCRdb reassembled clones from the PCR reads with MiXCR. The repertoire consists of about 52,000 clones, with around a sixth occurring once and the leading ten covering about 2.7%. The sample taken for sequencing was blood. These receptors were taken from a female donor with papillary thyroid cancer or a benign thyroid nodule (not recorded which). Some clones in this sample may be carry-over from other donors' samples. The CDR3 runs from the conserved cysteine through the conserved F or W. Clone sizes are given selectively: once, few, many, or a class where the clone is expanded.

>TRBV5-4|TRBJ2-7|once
CASSLDRYTSYEQYF
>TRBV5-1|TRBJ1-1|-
CASSEASGTGVQAFF
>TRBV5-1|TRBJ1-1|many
CASSTASRGQGTEAFF
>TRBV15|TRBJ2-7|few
CATSIVGGYHEQYF
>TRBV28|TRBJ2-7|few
CASIRFVYEQYF
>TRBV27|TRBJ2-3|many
CASSFRRFTDTQYF
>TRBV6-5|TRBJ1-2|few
CASSYLRTGGSYGYTF
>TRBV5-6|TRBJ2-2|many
CASSFNTGQNTGELFF
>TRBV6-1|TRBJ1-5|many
CASSEAEDGNLNRPQHF
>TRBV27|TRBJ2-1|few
CASSLSQGVVYNEHFF
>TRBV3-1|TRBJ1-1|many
CASGWGGMNTEAFF
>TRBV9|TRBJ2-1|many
CASSVGTEGMDGEQFF
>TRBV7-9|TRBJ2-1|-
CASSQLGLAKNEQFF
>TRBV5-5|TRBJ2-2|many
CASSFPSGWDTGELFF
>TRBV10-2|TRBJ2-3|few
CASRETGGTDTQYF
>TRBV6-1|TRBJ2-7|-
CASSGNWDPYEQYF
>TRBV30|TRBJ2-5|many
CAWRGTGGQETQYF
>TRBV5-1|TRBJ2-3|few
CASRLLDTDTQYF
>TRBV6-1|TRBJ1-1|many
CASCMAGAPNTEAFF
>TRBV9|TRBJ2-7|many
CASSIGTGGLYEQYF
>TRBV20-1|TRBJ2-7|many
CSARTSGSPEQYF
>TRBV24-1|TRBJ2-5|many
CATSERWDQETQYF
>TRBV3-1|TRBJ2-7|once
CASSHRERVYEQYF
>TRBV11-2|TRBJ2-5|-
CASRRDSGENEYF
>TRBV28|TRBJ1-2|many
CASSFEGPSYGYTF
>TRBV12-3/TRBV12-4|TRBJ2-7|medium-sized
CASSPQPGEEQYF
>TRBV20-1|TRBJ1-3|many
CSARDSGGNTIYF
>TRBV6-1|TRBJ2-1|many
CALGTGGFNEQFF
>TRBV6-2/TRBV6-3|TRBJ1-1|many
CASSYSPFGTGGRNTEAFF
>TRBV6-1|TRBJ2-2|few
CASRRGLAGRAGELFF
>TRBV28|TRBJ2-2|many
CASSPSGGRTGELFF
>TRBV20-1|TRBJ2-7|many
CSADRTSGAGGQYF
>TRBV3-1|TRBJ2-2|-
CASSQGGFLGACGELFF
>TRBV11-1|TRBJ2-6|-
CASILAGLGSSGANVLTF
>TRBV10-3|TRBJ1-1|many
CAIRRTTGARVDTEAFF
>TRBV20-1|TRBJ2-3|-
CSAKREVNRATDTQYF
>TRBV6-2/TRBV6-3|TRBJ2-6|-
CASILGQFSWANVLTF
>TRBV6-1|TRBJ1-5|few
CASSEYRVSNQPQHF
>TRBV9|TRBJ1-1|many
CASSVRMAEAFF
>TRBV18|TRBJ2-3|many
CASSQSQGAADTQYF
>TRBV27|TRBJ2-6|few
CASSPRWLVANVLTF
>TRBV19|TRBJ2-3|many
CASSRSHGTDTQYF
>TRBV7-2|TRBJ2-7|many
CASSLPGGGYEQYF